The entry below describes one T cell receptor beta chain. The sample originates from a study of early T cells in non-severe SARS-CoV-2 infection. V lost 8 bases and J 1 base, leaving 14 bases between the germline ends. The germline gives CDR1 MDHEN, CDR2 SYDVKM. The length of the CDR3 is 14 residues. One entry per CDR3 protein results from TCRdb running MiXCR on the 5' RACE reads. Of about 60,000 distinct CDR3 sequences listed, around an eighth are singletons. The sequencing sample was made of whole blood. The chain has TRBV28 and TRBJ1-1; D unresolved. The sequence was obtained from an adult who was a healthcare worker with PCR-confirmed SARS-CoV-2 infection or an uninfected control (not recorded which). The CDR3 is CASDLSSGNTEAFF. The CDR3 nucleotides read TGTGCCAGCGATCTTTCATCGGGGAACACTGAAGCTTTCTTT. The complete variable domain, with remaining parts taken from reference TRBV28 and TRBJ1-1, reads DVKVTQSSRYLVKRTGEKVFLECVQDMDHENMFWYRQDPGLGLRLIYFSYDVKMKEKGDIPEGYSVSREKKERFSLILESASTNQTSMYLCASDLSSGNTEAFFGQGTRLTVV.